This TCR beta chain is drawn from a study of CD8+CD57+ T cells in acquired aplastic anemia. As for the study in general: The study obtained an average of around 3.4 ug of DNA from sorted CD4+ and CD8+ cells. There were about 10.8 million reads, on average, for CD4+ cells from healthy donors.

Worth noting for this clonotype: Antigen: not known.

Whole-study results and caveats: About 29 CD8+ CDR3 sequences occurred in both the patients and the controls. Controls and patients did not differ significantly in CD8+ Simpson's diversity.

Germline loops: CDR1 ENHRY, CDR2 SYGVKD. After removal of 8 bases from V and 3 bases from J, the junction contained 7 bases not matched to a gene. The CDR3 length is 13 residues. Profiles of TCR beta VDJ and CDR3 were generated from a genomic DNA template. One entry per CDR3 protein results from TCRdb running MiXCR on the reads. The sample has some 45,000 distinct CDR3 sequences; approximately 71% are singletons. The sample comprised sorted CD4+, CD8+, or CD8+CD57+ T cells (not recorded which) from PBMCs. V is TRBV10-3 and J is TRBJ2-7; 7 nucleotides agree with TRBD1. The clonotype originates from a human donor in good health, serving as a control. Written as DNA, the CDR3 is TGTGCCATCCAGGGCCCAGGGGGCTACGAGCAGTACTTC. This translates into CAIQGPGGYEQYF.